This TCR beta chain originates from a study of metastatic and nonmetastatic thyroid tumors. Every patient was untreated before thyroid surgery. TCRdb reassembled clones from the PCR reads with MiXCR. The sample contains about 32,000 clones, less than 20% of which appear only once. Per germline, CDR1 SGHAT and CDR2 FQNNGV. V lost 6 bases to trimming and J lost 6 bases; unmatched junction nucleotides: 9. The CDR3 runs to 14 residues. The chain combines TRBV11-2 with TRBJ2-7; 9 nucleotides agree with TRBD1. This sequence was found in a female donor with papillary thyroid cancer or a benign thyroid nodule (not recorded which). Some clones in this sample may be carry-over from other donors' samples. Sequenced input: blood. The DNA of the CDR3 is TGTGCCAGCAGTCCCCGGGACAGGGTTAGCGAGCAGTACTTC. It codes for CASSPRDRVSEQYF.